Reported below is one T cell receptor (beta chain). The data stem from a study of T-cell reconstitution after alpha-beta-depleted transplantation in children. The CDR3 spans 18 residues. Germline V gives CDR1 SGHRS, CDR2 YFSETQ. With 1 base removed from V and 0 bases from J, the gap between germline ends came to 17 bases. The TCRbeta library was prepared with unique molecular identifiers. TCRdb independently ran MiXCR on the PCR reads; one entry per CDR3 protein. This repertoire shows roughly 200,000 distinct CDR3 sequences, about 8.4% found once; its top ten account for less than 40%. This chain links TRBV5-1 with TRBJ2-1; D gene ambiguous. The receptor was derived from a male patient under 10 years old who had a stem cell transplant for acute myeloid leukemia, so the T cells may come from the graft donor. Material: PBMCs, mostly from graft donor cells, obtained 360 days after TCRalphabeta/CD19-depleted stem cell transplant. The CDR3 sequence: CASSLTVTSRFSYNEQFF. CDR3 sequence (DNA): TGCGCCAGCAGCTTGACGGTGACTTCACGGTTCTCCTACAATGAGCAGTTCTTC. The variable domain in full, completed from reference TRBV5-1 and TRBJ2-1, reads KAGVTQTPRYLIKTRGQQVTLSCSPISGHRSVSWYQQTPGQGLQFLFEYFSETQRNKGNFPGRFSGRQFSNSRSEMNVSTLELGDSALYLCASSLTVTSRFSYNEQFFGPGTRLTVL.